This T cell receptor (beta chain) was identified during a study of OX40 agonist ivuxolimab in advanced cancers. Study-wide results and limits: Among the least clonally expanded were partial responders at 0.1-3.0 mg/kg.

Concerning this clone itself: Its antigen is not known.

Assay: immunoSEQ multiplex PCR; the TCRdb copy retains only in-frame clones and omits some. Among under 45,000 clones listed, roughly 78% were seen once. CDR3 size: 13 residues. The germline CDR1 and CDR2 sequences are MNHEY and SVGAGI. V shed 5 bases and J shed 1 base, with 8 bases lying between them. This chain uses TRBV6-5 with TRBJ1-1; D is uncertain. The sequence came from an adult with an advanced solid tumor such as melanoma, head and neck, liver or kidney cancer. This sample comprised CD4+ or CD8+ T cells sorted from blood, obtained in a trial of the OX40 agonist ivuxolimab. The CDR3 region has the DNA TGTGCCAGCAGTCCGCCGGGGAACACTGAAGCTTTCTTT. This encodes CASSPPGNTEAFF.